This entry describes one T cell receptor beta chain. No antigen is known for it. Base qualities are not recorded, but no much larger clone differs from it by a single base. Participants in the prospective study were aged about 18 to 90 years, lived in some 24 United States geographic areas, and enrolled through a virtual design. In the prospective study, cohorts were assigned on the basis of participant-reported clinical history obtained from a screening survey and a study questionnaire. Recovered participants in ImmuneRACE Cohort 3 were defined by two consecutive negative NP/OP PCR tests, clearance by a healthcare professional, or resolution of symptoms. In the prospective study, whole blood, serum and a nasopharyngeal or oropharyngeal swab were collected from each participant by mobile phlebotomists. Participants in the prospective study had the option to provide additional blood draws and questionnaires over an approximately 2-month period. Before DNA extraction, blood samples from the prospective study were shipped at room temperature or frozen.

The sample comes from a study of blood T cell repertoires in COVID-19 (dated by TCRdb to 2019 to 2021). General notes on the study: Samples covering the acute and convalescent phases of COVID-19 were provided by collaborators in the United States, Italy and Spain. Where available, HLA class I and class II types were taken from metadata supplied by the sample provider and were not determined by assay-based typing. The samples were drawn from two sources: the first 160 participants of the ongoing ImmuneRACE study, and some 1,300 subjects contributed by 6 global collaborators. The repertoires were released in a freely available public database meant as a resource for research on the immune response to SARS-CoV-2. The prospective study material was composed of cDNA or gDNA derived from T cells, B-cell-depleted T cells, or PBMCs. Deeply sampled blood TCRbeta repertoires from subjects exposed to, actively infected with, or recovered from COVID-19 were included in the dataset. A de-identified subject ID, COVID-19 status, age in years and sex were almost always included in the sample metadata.

Overall study outcomes, separate from this receptor: How much clinical and demographic metadata was included differed by source and by participant, and the metadata was provided uncurated.

The immunoSEQ Assay, a bias-controlled multiplex PCR, was used to amplify TCRbeta CDR3 regions from genomic DNA. From the authors' description of their analysis: The number of nucleated cells in each sample was estimated by amplification of reference gene primers within the assay. To quantify the absolute abundance of each unique TCRbeta CDR3 rearrangement, sequence reads were collapsed and filtered. For each sample, productive Simpson clonality was calculated as the square root of Simpson's diversity index across productive rearrangements. The table was pulled from immuneACCESS by TCRdb, which kept in-frame rearrangements only. Such tables lose some clones; where checked, under half of the loss comes from unresolved V genes, and the rest has no known cause. The DNA gave D and trimming, while V, J and clone size come from that table. The sample table holds roughly 310,000 clones, of which roughly 90% were seen once. The ten largest clones represent 2.6% of the sample.

Via the germline V gene, CDR1 is SGHAT and CDR2 FQNNGV. Trimming removed 2 bases from V and 5 bases from J; the gene matches leave 10 bases unexplained. There are 17 amino acids in the CDR3, from cysteine to phenylalanine inclusive. The read is trimmed to its CDR3 DNA, 51 bases read in frame from base 1. The chain is assembled from TRBV11-2 and TRBJ1-4; the central 8 bases match TRBD1. The sequence derives from a man aged 60 to 75 who had recovered from COVID-19. The material sequenced was PBMCs or T cells enriched from blood (not recorded which). This receptor carries the CDR3 CASSLIGQGGFNEKLFF. In nucleotide form, the sequence is TGTGCCAGCAGCTTAATTGGACAGGGTGGGTTCAATGAAAAACTGTTTTTT.